A selection of T cell receptor beta chains follows, all from one sample in a study of shared clonotypes between healthy human individuals. Assay: immunoSEQ multiplex PCR; the TCRdb copy retains only in-frame clones and omits some. The sample lists about a million clones; roughly 80% were seen once. Material for sequencing was memory CD4+ T cells from PBMCs. These receptors were taken from a man between 18 and 29 years old in good health. Some clones in this sample may be carry-over from other donors' samples. Each CDR3 is given with its conserved first and last residue. A D gene is named only where the DNA matches it firmly. Expanded clones are given a class, and other clones once, few, many or no size at all.

>TRBV2|-|TRBJ2-2|few
TGTGCCAGCAGTGGGTTTAGTAACACCGGGGAGCTGTTTTTT
CASSGFSNTGELFF
>TRBV25-1|-|TRBJ2-1|-
TGTGCCAGCAGTGGAACGACTAGTCGGCGAAATGAGCAGTTCTTC
CASSGTTSRRNEQFF
>TRBV20-1|-|TRBJ2-3|-
TGCAGTGCGCCACTGGGGTGGGGGCAGTATTTT
CSAPLGWGQYF
>TRBV5-1|-|TRBJ2-3|many
TGCGCCAGCAGCTTCCAGACAGGAAGCAGCACAGATACGCAGTATTTT
CASSFQTGSSTDTQYF
>TRBV7-2|TRBD2|TRBJ2-3|-
TGTGCCAGCAGCCACGAAAGGGCGGGAGAGTATACGCAGTATTTT
CASSHERAGEYTQYF
>TRBV5-1|-|TRBJ2-7|-
TGCGCCAGCAGCTTCCGTGAAGCACCGAACGAGCAGTACTTC
CASSFREAPNEQYF
>TRBV15|-|TRBJ2-2|-
TGTGCCACCAGCAGAGATCCAGGGAGAACCGGGGAGCTGTTTTTT
CATSRDPGRTGELFF
>TRBV12-2|-|TRBJ2-1|-
TGTGCAAGTCGCCAGTCCAGCGGAGCCGCCATTCCCTACAATGAGCAGTTCTTC
CASRQSSGAAIPYNEQFF
>TRBV5-1|TRBD1|TRBJ2-2|-
TGCGCCAGCAGCTGGACAGGGGGCACCGGGGAGCTGTTTTTT
CASSWTGGTGELFF
>TRBV4-1|TRBD2|TRBJ2-5|-
TGCGCCAGCAGCCCCCTTGGACTAGCGGGAGGCGGGACCCAGTACTTC
CASSPLGLAGGGTQYF
>TRBV28|TRBD1|TRBJ1-4|once
TGTGCCAGCAGTCCAACCATACAGGGGCGAATCTTCAAACTGTTTTTT
CASSPTIQGRIFKLFF
>TRBV19|-|TRBJ2-1|-
TGTGCCAGTAGCAGGCTGACGACCTTTAGTCACAATGAGCAGTTCTTC
CASSRLTTFSHNEQFF
>TRBV5-5|-|TRBJ2-1|-
TGTGCCAGCAGCGGCACGACAGGTCCTGCACTCTACAATGAGCAGTTCTTC
CASSGTTGPALYNEQFF
>TRBV28|-|TRBJ1-5|-
TGTGCCAGCAGTTTACCCGGCGGAGTAAATCAGCCCCAGCATTTT
CASSLPGGVNQPQHF
>TRBV27|TRBD1|TRBJ2-7|-
TGTGCCAGCAGTTTAGTGTCTGGGTTCGGACAGGGGGCCGGCTACGAGCAGTACTTC
CASSLVSGFGQGAGYEQYF
>TRBV29-1|TRBD2|TRBJ2-3|-
TGCAGCGTTACAGCGGGAGGAACCACAGATACGCAGTATTTT
CSVTAGGTTDTQYF
>TRBV27|-|TRBJ2-5|-
TGTGCCAGCAGCCCCCGGGCGGGGGAGACCCAGTACTTC
CASSPRAGETQYF
>TRBV25-1|-|TRBJ2-5|-
TGTGCCAGCAGTGTAGGTCCGATGATCGGGCAGTACTTC
CASSVGPMIGQYF
>TRBV11-2|TRBD2|TRBJ2-7|once
TGTGCCAGCAGCTTAGAGGGGGGGGACTACGAGCAGTACTTC
CASSLEGGDYEQYF
>TRBV7-9|-|TRBJ1-4|-
TGTGCCAGCAGCTTAGGGCAGATTAATGAAAAACTGTTTTTT
CASSLGQINEKLFF
>TRBV30|TRBD2|TRBJ2-7|-
TGTGCCTGGAGTGTTACCACTAGCGGGGCCTACGAGCAGTACTTC
CAWSVTTSGAYEQYF
>TRBV7-2|-|TRBJ1-2|-
TGTGCCAGCAGCTTAGCGTCTCATGGCTACACCTTC
CASSLASHGYTF
>TRBV6-1|-|TRBJ2-2|few
TGTGCCAGCAGTGCAGGGACATTGAACACCGGGGAGCTGTTTTTT
CASSAGTLNTGELFF
>TRBV27|TRBD2|TRBJ2-3|-
TGTGCCAGCAGTTCCCCCCTAGCGGGAGGCACAGATACGCAGTATTTT
CASSSPLAGGTDTQYF